These 8 T cell receptor beta chains originate from one sample sequenced in a study of blood T cell repertoires in COVID-19. Using immunoSEQ multiplex PCR, the repertoire was profiled, and TCRdb retains in-frame clones only, with some absent. There are about 80,000 clones in the sample; more than 70% occur only once, and roughly 15% lies in the top ten. The sample comprised peripheral blood. Receptors were obtained from a man aged 65-85 years with active or convalescent COVID-19.

J is TRBJ1-2 and V is TRBV27; tentatively, D is TRBD1 (5 bases). Germline CDR1 is MNHEY and CDR2 is SMNVEV (reference sequence). The CDR3 sequence is 15 residues long. V lost 5 bases to trimming and J lost 3 bases, with 16 bases between them. DNA for the CDR3: TGTGCCAGCAGTCCCGCCCGGACAAATCACTATGGCTACACCTTC. It is translated as CASSPARTNHYGYTF.

This chain connects TRBV3-1 (or the pseudogene TRBV3-2) to TRBJ1-4, with D unclear. Trimming pared 3 bases from V and 13 bases from J, leaving 15 bases between. The CDR3 spans 13 residues. Per the germline V gene, CDR1 is LGHDT and CDR2 is YNNKEL (reference sequence). The CDR3 DNA reads TGTGCCAGCAGCCAGCGGTCGGGGTTGACACTGTTTTTT. Translating it yields CASSQRSGLTLFF.

The chain employs TRBV6-5 and TRBJ1-6; D is unclear. The V gene's germline CDR1 is MNHEY and CDR2 SVGAGI. This CDR3 has 13 amino acids. V lost 6 bases, J lost 5 bases, and 8 bases lay in between. The CDR3 region is CASSLEDNSPLHF. DNA for the CDR3: TGTGCCAGCAGCCTAGAGGATAATTCACCCCTCCACTTT.

V is TRBV2 and J is TRBJ2-7; a weak D match, TRBD1 (6 bases). Deletions cut 6 bases from V and 1 base from J, with 16 bases between. The CDR3 consists of 15 residues. In germline, CDR1 is SNHLY, CDR2 FYNNEI. CDR3 in amino acids: CASRAQGHVSYEQYF. CDR3 nucleotide sequence: TGTGCCAGCAGGGCTCAGGGACACGTATCCTACGAGCAGTACTTC. Looking up the rest from reference TRBV2 and TRBJ2-7 gives the full variable domain: EPEVTQTPSHQVTQMGQEVILRCVPISNHLYFYWYRQILGQKVEFLVSFYNNEISEKSEIFDDQFSVERPDGSNFTLKIRSTKLEDSAMYFCASRAQGHVSYEQYFGPGTRLTVT.

This clone showed up just a few times. The genes are TRBV9 and TRBJ2-1; 12 bases line up with TRBD2. Trimming took 4 bases from V and 7 from J; bases not matched to a gene: 9. Germline-derived CDR1 and CDR2 are SGDLS and YYNGEE. The length of the CDR3 is 16 residues. The CDR3 DNA sequence: TGTGCCAGCAGCACCTACCTAGCGGGGGGGCCGAATGAGCAGTTCTTC. Protein product: CASSTYLAGGPNEQFF.

In this sample, this clone turned up a few times. J is TRBJ2-1 and V is TRBV7-3; D is undetermined. The CDR3 runs to 14 residues. V lost 1 base to trimming and J lost 9 bases, with 13 bases between them. Germline loops: CDR1 SGHTA, CDR2 FQGTGA. Here the CDR3 reads CASSLSRSSSEQFF. The CDR3 coding sequence is TGTGCCAGCAGCTTAAGTCGGAGTAGCAGTGAGCAGTTCTTC.

The chain employs TRBV5-4 and TRBJ2-2, with D possibly being TRBD2 (6 bases). Germline V lookup: CDR1 SGHNT, CDR2 YYREEE (reference sequence). V was pared by 5 bases and J by 1 base, with 6 bases between. The CDR3 runs to 13 residues. The CDR3 coding sequence is TGTGCCAGCAGGGAGGGGAACACCGGGGAGCTGTTTTTT. This codes for CASREGNTGELFF.

The V and J genes are TRBV5-6 and TRBJ1-2; no firm D call. Germline V gene data show CDR1 as SGHDT and CDR2 as YYEEEE. The CDR3 consists of 11 residues. V lost 0 bases, J lost 8 bases, and 5 bases lay in between. The CDR3: CASSLERGYTF. CDR3 DNA sequence: TGTGCCAGCAGCTTGGAGAGAGGCTACACCTTC.